Below are 18 T cell receptor beta chains sequenced from a single sample in a study of blood T cell repertoires in COVID-19. Data came from immunoSEQ multiplex PCR; TCRdb stores just in-frame clones and leaves some out. The table includes about 130,000 clones, around 88% detected once. The sample was PBMCs or T cells enriched from blood (not recorded which). These receptors were taken from a woman aged 45-65 years who had recovered from COVID-19.

The V call is TRBV6-5, the J call TRBJ2-1; 8 positions agree with TRBD2. With V trimmed by 5 bases and J by 8 bases, 11 bases remained unmatched. This CDR3 contains 15 residues. CDR1 is MNHEY, CDR2 SVGAGI, per germline. The CDR3 protein is CASSPREGSMYEQFF. The CDR3 nucleotides read TGTGCCAGCAGTCCCCGGGAGGGGAGTATGTATGAGCAGTTCTTC.

The chain employs TRBV2 and TRBJ2-2, with D perhaps matching TRBD2 (6 bases). V lost 6 bases to trimming and J lost 6 bases, with 11 bases between them. CDR1 SNHLY and CDR2 FYNNEI come from the germline V gene. The CDR3 consists of 13 residues. The CDR3 loop is CASSQRGAGELFF. For the CDR3, the DNA is TGTGCCAGCAGCCAGCGCGGGGCCGGGGAGCTGTTTTTT.

The chain is built from TRBV4-3 and TRBJ1-1, with a weak D call TRBD1 (5 bases). V was clipped by 4 bases and J by 0 bases, with 9 bases between them. The CDR3 has 14 residues. From germline, CDR1 is LGHNA and CDR2 YSLEER. This chain's CDR3 is CASSPQTVNTEAFF. CDR3 coding DNA: TGCGCCAGCAGCCCACAGACAGTGAACACTGAAGCTTTCTTT.

The V call is TRBV19, the J call TRBJ2-6; maybe TRBD1 (6 bases). From germline, CDR1 is LNHDA and CDR2 SQIVND (reference sequence). This CDR3 contains 16 residues. V lost 6 bases and J 0 bases, leaving 12 bases between the germline ends. CDR3: CASRLGQFSGANVLTF. CDR3 nucleotides: TGTGCCAGTAGATTAGGACAGTTCTCTGGGGCCAACGTCCTGACTTTC.

This chain links TRBV29-1 with TRBJ1-5, with 8 nucleotides matching TRBD1. Germline values: CDR1 SQVTM, CDR2 ANQGSEA. With V trimmed by 1 base and J by 7 bases, 3 bases remained unmatched. This CDR3 contains 13 residues. The CDR3: CSVEGTGSQPQHF. DNA for the CDR3: TGCAGCGTTGAAGGGACAGGGAGCCAGCCCCAGCATTTT.

The chain employs TRBV11-3 and TRBJ1-1; D is undetermined. V gave up 2 bases and J gave up 1 base, with 8 bases separating them. The CDR3 is 14 residues long. Germline V CDR1 and CDR2: SGHNT, YENEEA. The CDR3 spells CASSLTRQNTEAFF. The CDR3 nucleotides read TGTGCCAGCAGCTTAACCCGACAGAACACTGAAGCTTTCTTT.

The gene calls are TRBV15 and TRBJ2-3, with TRBD1 identical over 8 bases. The V and J ends lost 0 bases and 2 bases, in that order; junction bases with no gene match: 4. Germline V gene data show CDR1 as LNHNV and CDR2 as YYDKDF (reference sequence). CDR3 length equals 16 residues. The CDR3 sequence is CATSREGQGATDTQYF. As DNA, the CDR3 is TGTGCCACCAGCAGAGAGGGGCAGGGGGCCACAGATACGCAGTATTTT.

This chain connects TRBV5-6 to TRBJ1-2, with D possibly matching TRBD1 (5 bases). From germline, CDR1 is SGHDT and CDR2 YYEEEE. The V end lost 0 bases, the J end lost 4 bases, and 13 bases lay between the germline ends. The CDR3 runs 15 residues. This CDR3 is CASSLVGRVFYGYTF. The DNA for the CDR3 is TGTGCCAGCAGCTTGGTGGGCAGGGTTTTCTATGGCTACACCTTC.

The rearrangement uses TRBV25-1 and TRBJ1-1, with D tentatively TRBD1 (5 bases). The V gene's germline CDR1 is MGHDK and CDR2 SYGVNS. The CDR3 is made up of 14 amino acids. The V and J ends lost 4 bases and 6 bases respectively, with 15 bases between them. The CDR3 here is CASSADSFDAEAFF. The CDR3 DNA reads TGTGCCAGCAGTGCCGACAGCTTCGACGCTGAAGCTTTCTTT.

The chain uses TRBV4-2 and TRBJ2-4, with 10 positions matching TRBD2. Germline trimming cut 0 bases from V and 9 bases from J; bases unmatched to any gene: 8. Germline V gene data show CDR1 as LGHNA and CDR2 as YNFKEQ. CDR3 length: 16 residues. DNA for the CDR3: TGTGCCAGCAGCCAAGATCTGAGTAGCGGGGGGAGCATTCAGTACTTC. Its protein is CASSQDLSSGGSIQYF.

The rearrangement links TRBV11-1 to TRBJ1-3, with D tentatively TRBD1 (5 bases). The CDR3 consists of 15 residues. Germline CDR1 is SGHAT and CDR2 is FQDESV (reference sequence). The V end was cut by 5 bases, the J end by 2 bases, with 13 bases between. The CDR3 DNA sequence: TGTGCCAGCAGCCTCGCCGGGGGAGCTGGAAACACCATATATTTT. This translates into CASSLAGGAGNTIYF.

V gene TRBV5-8 combines with J gene TRBJ1-1, with D perhaps matching TRBD1 (5 bases). The CDR3 consists of 15 residues. Per the germline V gene, CDR1 is SGHTS and CDR2 is YDEGEE. V was trimmed by 0 bases and J by 4 bases, leaving 13 bases between them. The CDR3 spells CASSLEMGRVTEAFF. Written as DNA, the CDR3 is TGTGCCAGCAGCTTGGAAATGGGGCGCGTCACTGAAGCTTTCTTT.

This clone was counted once. The V and J genes are TRBV6-5 and TRBJ2-5; 7 nucleotides align to TRBD1. The CDR3 sequence is 14 residues long. J was trimmed by 4 bases and V by 8 bases; bases with no gene match: 10. Germline CDR1 reads MNHEY; CDR2 reads SVGAGI. The CDR3: CASGKTGPPETQYF. CDR3 in DNA: TGTGCCAGCGGGAAGACAGGGCCCCCAGAGACCCAGTACTTC.

The chain combines TRBV5-5 with TRBJ1-2, with a possible D match to TRBD1 (6 bases). Germline V gene data show CDR1 as SGHKS and CDR2 as YYEKEE (reference sequence). The CDR3 has 14 residues. V was pared by 4 bases and J by 2 bases, with 12 bases between. The CDR3 coding sequence is TGTGCCAGCAGCCCCTACAGGGACAACTATGGCTACACCTTC. Residues: CASSPYRDNYGYTF.

This chain links TRBV28 with TRBJ2-2; 9 bases match TRBD2. The V gene end was trimmed by 10 bases and the J gene end by 3 bases; junction bases not matched to a gene: 6. The CDR3 is 14 amino acids. Germline V lookup: CDR1 MDHEN, CDR2 SYDVKM. CDR3 in amino acids: CATIAGADTGELFF. The DNA of the CDR3 is TGTGCCACAATAGCGGGGGCCGACACCGGGGAGCTGTTTTTT.

The V call is TRBV18, the J call TRBJ2-7; tentatively, D is TRBD1 (6 bases). This CDR3 comprises 15 residues. V lost 2 bases, J lost 7 bases, and 18 bases lay in between. CDR1 KGHSH and CDR2 LQKENI come from the germline V gene. This CDR3 is CASSPTTGTNDEQYF. The CDR3 region has the DNA TGTGCCAGCTCACCAACCACCGGGACAAATGATGAGCAGTACTTC.

The gene calls are TRBV19 and TRBJ2-5; 10 bases align to TRBD2. CDR1 LNHDA and CDR2 SQIVND come from the germline V gene (reference sequence). The V and J ends lost 3 bases and 1 base, in that order; junction bases with no gene match: 2. CDR3 length equals 15 residues. The CDR3 loop reads CASSMLAGAQETQYF. The CDR3 region has the DNA TGTGCCAGTAGTATGCTAGCGGGGGCCCAAGAGACCCAGTACTTC.

The V and J genes are TRBV5-1 and TRBJ1-1, with 9 bases lining up with TRBD1. Germline values: CDR1 SGHRS, CDR2 YFSETQ. The trim removed 0 bases at V and 1 base at J, leaving 4 bases unmatched. The CDR3 spans 16 residues. For the CDR3, the DNA is TGCGCCAGCAGCTTGGCCGAGACAGGGGGGAACACTGAAGCTTTCTTT. Protein product: CASSLAETGGNTEAFF.